This TCR beta chain was identified during a study of cytomegalovirus exposure and HLA in healthy donors. As to this clone: Its antigen is undetermined.

Amplification used 60 Vbeta primers and 13 Jbeta primers. Clones were read by immunoSEQ multiplex PCR, and TCRdb kept only the in-frame ones, dropping some. Its clone listing holds approximately 58,000 clones. General observations from the study: An analysis was carried out at a later point. It showed that HLA-associated TCR beta chains were more clonally expanded than equally common non-associated chains. Prior analysis indicated that the majority of TCR beta V segments exhibited productivity approximately 90% or approximately 30% of the time. In a later analysis, most CMV-associated TCR beta chains appeared HLA-restricted. Most observed TCR sequences were rare, whereas some public TCRs were detected in many donors.

CDR1 and CDR2 from the germline V gene are SQVTM and ANQGSEA. This CDR3 contains 11 residues. V was pared by 8 bases and J by 8 bases, with 8 bases of the junction left unmatched. The specimen sequenced was PBMCs. The V and J genes are TRBV29-1 and TRBJ1-2; 7 bases line up with TRBD1. The TCR originated in a woman between 50 and 59 years old in good health and CMV-seropositive. This CDR3 reads CSFRQGKGYTF. The CDR3 bases are TGCAGCTTTCGACAGGGTAAAGGCTACACCTTC.